This passage covers 13 T cell receptor beta chains from one sample sequenced in a study of memory CD4+ T cells and cytomegalovirus serostatus (dated by TCRdb to about 2019). The library was obtained by the immunoSEQ multiplex PCR assay. This immuneACCESS table, as held by TCRdb, lists in-frame sequences with V and J called but not all clones. Of the missing ones, under half trace to an unresolved V gene in checked studies; the others have no known cause. The sample contains fewer than 90,000 clones, about 73% of them found a single time. The top ten hold 2% to 3% of the sample. Single viable CD3+CD4+CD8-CD45RO+ cells were sorted as memory CD4+ T cells on a FACSAria II. The sequenced sample consisted of memory CD4+ T cells from blood. Receptor source: an adult in good health and CMV-seropositive.

V is TRBV29-1 and J is TRBJ1-3; D is uncertain. Germline V gene data show CDR1 as SQVTM and CDR2 as ANQGSEA. The CDR3 has 13 amino acids. Trimming took off 6 bases at V and 0 bases at J, with 9 bases between the two ends. In nucleotides, the CDR3 is TGCAGCGTGTCCGAAAGCTCTGGAAACACCATATATTTT. The encoded protein is CSVSESSGNTIYF.

The chain is built from TRBV5-1 and TRBJ1-2; the match to TRBD1 covers 7 bases. The CDR3 has 16 amino acids. CDR1 is SGHRS, CDR2 YFSETQ, per germline. V trimming: 0 bases; J trimming: 6 bases; junction bases outside the gene matches: 11. CDR3 loop: CASSLDAVAGGNGYTF. The CDR3, as DNA: TGCGCCAGCAGCTTGGATGCCGTGGCAGGGGGAAATGGCTACACCTTC.

This clone was seen only once. The J gene is TRBJ1-6, the V gene TRBV2, with TRBD1 matching over 11 bases. The V segment lost 6 bases and the J segment 7 bases; nucleotides outside the gene matches: 5. The CDR3 is made up of 15 amino acids. The germline V gene encodes CDR1 SNHLY and CDR2 FYNNEI. The CDR3 DNA is TGTGCCAGCAGGATCGGGACAGGGGGAAATTCACCCCTCCACTTT. Residues: CASRIGTGGNSPLHF.

The rearrangement joins TRBV27 to TRBJ1-1; D gene uncertain. Trimming stripped 3 bases from V and 10 bases from J, with 9 bases between. There are 11 residues in the CDR3. CDR1 is MNHEY and CDR2 is SMNVEV in the germline V gene (reference sequence). In nucleotides, the CDR3 is TGTGCCAGCAGTTTCCTAGGCTCAGCTTTCTTT. The encoded protein is CASSFLGSAFF.

This chain uses TRBV6-1 with TRBJ1-2; D not certain. This CDR3 region has 13 residues. The germline V gene has CDR1 MNHNS and CDR2 SASEGT. V shed 2 bases and J shed 6 bases, with 10 bases lying between them. In DNA, the CDR3 is TGTGCCAGCAGTGAACGGGCCTCCAATGGCTACACCTTC. It translates to CASSERASNGYTF.

V gene TRBV7-9 combines with J gene TRBJ2-3, with TRBD2 identical over 10 bases. V was clipped by 3 bases and J by 1 base; unmatched bases: 1. This CDR3 is built from 15 residues. The V gene's germline CDR1 is SEHNR and CDR2 FQNEAQ (reference sequence). CDR3 nucleotides: TGTGCCAGCAGCTTGACTAGCGGGCGCACAGATACGCAGTATTTT. It specifies CASSLTSGRTDTQYF. The full variable domain, its missing parts supplied by reference TRBV7-9 and TRBJ2-3, is DTGVSQNPRHKITKRGQNVTFRCDPISEHNRLYWYRQTLGQGPEFLTYFQNEAQLEKSRLLSDRFSAERPKGSFSTLEIQRTEQGDSAMYLCASSLTSGRTDTQYFGPGTRLTVL.

In its sample, this clone ranks as medium-sized. The V and J genes are TRBV7-8 and TRBJ1-2; TRBD1 aligns across 8 bases. Trimming removed 3 bases from V and 9 bases from J; junction bases left unmatched: 9. The CDR3 consists of 14 residues. CDR1 and CDR2 from the germline V gene are SGHVS and FQNEAQ. CDR3 sequence reads: CASSFRGGTGSYTF. CDR3 nucleotide sequence: TGTGCCAGCAGCTTCCGTGGGGGGACAGGAAGCTACACCTTC.

This clone was counted a few times. The CDR3 DNA follows: TGTGCCAGCAGTTTATTTGGCGCAGGGCGCGGCTACACCTTC. Translating it yields CASSLFGAGRGYTF. The chain links TRBV27 to TRBJ1-2; weak D call: TRBD1 (5 bases). The CDR3 length is 14 residues. CDR1 MNHEY and CDR2 SMNVEV come from the germline V gene (reference sequence). The germline V and J ends were trimmed by 1 base and 8 bases, with 14 bases remaining between them.

The V call is TRBV29-1, the J call TRBJ2-2, with 9 bases lining up with TRBD1. This CDR3 has 14 residues. V gave up 4 bases and J gave up 6 bases; unmatched junction bases: 6. Germline values: CDR1 SQVTM, CDR2 ANQGSEA. CDR3 protein: CSVGGQGRAGELFF. As DNA, the CDR3 is TGCAGCGTTGGGGGACAGGGACGAGCCGGGGAGCTGTTTTTT.

The chain combines TRBV18 with TRBJ1-1; the match to TRBD1 covers 8 bases. The CDR3 is 15 residues long. The germline CDR1 and CDR2 sequences are KGHSH and LQKENI. Trimming removed 5 bases from V and 2 bases from J; junction bases left unmatched: 7. The CDR3 DNA reads as TGTGCCAGCTCAACTTCAGGGGGCGTTAACACTGAAGCTTTCTTT. Protein: CASSTSGGVNTEAFF.

The chain carries TRBV4-3 and TRBJ1-2; the D is unclear. The V and J ends lost 1 base and 5 bases respectively, with 11 bases between them. The germline CDR1 and CDR2 sequences are LGHNA and YSLEER. This CDR3 is built from 14 residues. The CDR3 here is CASSQALGVYGYTF. The CDR3 region has the DNA TGCGCCAGCAGCCAAGCCCTTGGGGTTTATGGCTACACCTTC.

The J gene is TRBJ1-6, the V gene TRBV19; D gene uncertain. Per the germline V gene, CDR1 is LNHDA and CDR2 is SQIVND (reference sequence). V dropped 7 bases and J dropped 6 bases, with 13 bases sitting between them. CDR3 length equals 14 residues. The CDR3 nucleotides are TGTGCCAGTAACCCAGGATTGGGTAATTCACCCCTCCACTTT. Its translation: CASNPGLGNSPLHF.

CDR3 in DNA: TGCGCCAGCAGCCGAGGACAGGCCCAGGGCTACACTGAAGCTTTCTTT. Translated: CASSRGQAQGYTEAFF. This chain links TRBV4-1 with TRBJ1-1; 7 positions agree with TRBD1. This CDR3 region has 16 residues. Per the germline V gene, CDR1 is MGHRA and CDR2 is YSYEKL. V shed 4 bases, J shed 3 bases, and the junction held 11 bases outside the gene matches.